Below are 8 T cell receptor beta chains sequenced from a single sample in a study of graft-versus-host responses after intestinal transplantation. These receptors have no known antigen. Profiling relied on immunoSEQ multiplex PCR, and the TCRdb table lists in-frame clones only, not all of them. The table has 90,000 to 150,000 clones, approximately 95% seen once; the top ten hold more than 3%. The sequencing here drew on unstimulated CD8+ T cells sorted from spleen or lymph node cells, taken before intestinal transplant. The receptors stem from a human donor who received an intestinal transplant.

The rearrangement links TRBV4-1 to TRBJ2-1; weak D call: TRBD1 (6 bases). The V gene's germline CDR1 is MGHRA and CDR2 YSYEKL. There are 15 residues in the CDR3. Deletions cut 3 bases from V and 0 bases from J, with 9 bases between. This CDR3 is CASSHTQGSYNEQFF. Written as DNA, the CDR3 is TGCGCCAGCAGCCATACACAGGGCTCCTACAATGAGCAGTTCTTC.

The CDR3 DNA sequence: TGTGCCTGGAGTGTAGCCGGGGAGCTGTTTTTT. Translated: CAWSVAGELFF. The chain combines TRBV30 with TRBJ2-2, with D unresolved. This CDR3 contains 11 residues. Trimming took 0 bases from V and 6 from J, leaving 2 bases between them. The germline V gene encodes CDR1 GTSNPN and CDR2 SVGIG (reference sequence).

The chain employs TRBV27 and TRBJ1-1; TRBD1 is a possible D gene (5 bases). Germline CDR1 and CDR2: MNHEY and SMNVEV (reference sequence). Trimming cost V 5 bases and J 6 bases, with 7 bases left between them. The CDR3 consists of 11 residues. The chain's CDR3 is CASSRDAEAFF. The CDR3, as DNA: TGTGCCAGCAGTCGGGACGCTGAAGCTTTCTTT.

This clone has a single count. The rearrangement joins TRBV19 to TRBJ2-1; D is perhaps TRBD2 (6 bases). Trimming cost V 8 bases and J 7 bases, with 12 bases left between them. Germline-derived CDR1 and CDR2 are LNHDA and SQIVND (reference sequence). The CDR3 has 12 residues. The chain's CDR3 is CASASAGNEQFF. The DNA of the CDR3 is TGTGCCAGTGCTAGTGCGGGGAATGAGCAGTTCTTC.

This rearrangement joins TRBV6-1 to TRBJ2-1; 7 positions match TRBD1. V trimming: 6 bases; J trimming: 9 bases; junction bases outside the gene matches: 5. Germline V CDR1 and CDR2: MNHNS, SASEGT. This CDR3 region has 12 residues. CDR3 in DNA: TGTGCCAGCAGACCACAGGGGACTGAGCAGTTCTTC. Translation: CASRPQGTEQFF.

The chain combines TRBV5-5 with TRBJ1-1, with a possible D match to TRBD1 (5 bases). The CDR3 extends over 13 amino acids. CDR1 and CDR2 (germline): SGHKS, YYEKEE (reference sequence). V was shortened by 0 bases and J by 10 bases, with 13 bases between the two germline ends. The CDR3 DNA reads as TGTGCCAGCAGCTTGGAGGGGAGTAGTGGAGCTTTCTTT. Translation gives CASSLEGSSGAFF.

DNA for the CDR3: TGTGCCTGGTCTTGGGGGGTGGACACTGAAGCTTTCTTT. Protein sequence: CAWSWGVDTEAFF. V and J are TRBV30 and TRBJ1-1; D is possibly TRBD1 (5 bases). The CDR3 extends over 13 amino acids. Germline-derived CDR1 and CDR2 are GTSNPN and SVGIG (reference sequence). The V end lost 5 bases, the J end lost 3 bases, and 13 bases lay between the germline ends.

The chain carries TRBV10-2 and TRBJ1-5, with 7 nucleotides matching TRBD1. Germline V gene data show CDR1 as WSHSY and CDR2 as SAAADI. V lost 6 bases and J lost 4; bases outside the gene matches: 6. The CDR3 spans 14 residues. This CDR3 is CASRETGKNQPQHF. CDR3 sequence (DNA): TGCGCCAGCAGAGAGACAGGGAAGAATCAGCCCCAGCATTTT.